This T cell receptor beta chain was observed in a study of CD4 T cells in relation to SARS-CoV-2 and coronaviruses. About the study: Controls used an HIV-1 Nef peptide pool or no peptide. The restricting HLA molecule for shared crossreactive spike epitopes was mapped.

In the case of this clone: Its cognate antigen is unknown.

The unexposed donors gave CD4+ T cells in about 2010-2018, prior to COVID-19. CD4+ T cells were isolated from the cells after around 10 days of culture. As cell numbers allowed, unexposed-donor CD4+ T cells faced SARS-CoV-2 S/N and four cold-coronavirus spikes. Sequencing was performed with immunoSEQ multiplex PCR; in TCRdb, only in-frame clones are kept and a portion is missing. This sample has 20,000 or so clones, with around 78% found just once. Germline loops: CDR1 LNHDA, CDR2 SQIVND (reference sequence). The CDR3 length is 13 residues. V lost 2 bases, J lost 2 bases, and 6 bases lay in between. This TCR derives from a human donor in good health. V is TRBV19 and J is TRBJ2-5; maybe TRBD1 (5 bases). The source material was CD4+ T cells from PBMCs, cultured in vitro. In nucleotides, the CDR3 is TGTGCCAGTAGTATACAGGGACAAGAGACCCAGTACTTC. This codes for CASSIQGQETQYF.